A single sample is the source of the 30 T cell receptor beta chains below, sequenced in a study of blood T cell repertoires in COVID-19. Only in-frame clones appear in the TCRdb table, and some are missing; sequencing was by immunoSEQ multiplex PCR. This table has hundreds of thousands of clones, about 87% appearing once. Sample: PBMCs or T cells enriched from blood (not recorded which). The receptor source for this set is a woman aged 50 to 60 who had recovered from COVID-19.

V usage is TRBV10-1 and J usage is TRBJ2-5, with a tentative D call TRBD2 (5 bases). V was cut by 7 bases and J by 3 bases, with 15 bases left in between. This CDR3 is built from 14 residues. Germline CDR1 and CDR2: WNHNN and SYGVQD (reference sequence). The CDR3 region is CASNQAALKETQYF. Here the CDR3 DNA reads TGCGCCAGCAATCAAGCGGCATTAAAAGAGACCCAGTACTTC.

This clone was detected once. The chain has TRBV4-2 and TRBJ1-4; perhaps TRBD1 as D (5 bases). Trimming pared 0 bases from V and 6 bases from J, leaving 23 bases between. The CDR3 contains 19 residues. CDR1 and CDR2 from the germline V gene are LGHNA and YNFKEQ. DNA of the CDR3: TGTGCCAGCAGCCAAGATTCCGCCACTTGGGGACCGGGGGATGAAAAACTGTTTTTT. Residues: CASSQDSATWGPGDEKLFF.

V gene TRBV28 combines with J gene TRBJ2-7, with D possibly TRBD2 on 5 matching bases. Per germline, CDR1 MDHEN and CDR2 SYDVKM. The CDR3 totals 13 residues. Trimming stripped 6 bases from V and 4 bases from J, with 13 bases between. CDR3 region: CASSLTGKYEQYF. CDR3 nucleotide sequence: TGTGCCAGCAGCTTGACGGGGAAGTACGAGCAGTACTTC.

This chain joins TRBV11-3 and TRBJ1-1, with a possible D match to TRBD1 (5 bases). Germline-derived CDR1 and CDR2 are SGHNT and YENEEA. CDR3 length: 15 amino acids. Trimming pared 5 bases from V and 0 bases from J, leaving 13 bases between. Here the CDR3 DNA reads TGTGCCAGCAGCGCGGGACGGCCCATGAACACTGAAGCTTTCTTT. Protein: CASSAGRPMNTEAFF.

V usage is TRBV5-1 and J usage is TRBJ1-4; 7 nucleotides line up with TRBD1. With V trimmed by 5 bases and J by 6 bases, 7 bases remained unmatched. The CDR3 sequence is 14 residues long. The V gene's germline CDR1 is SGHRS and CDR2 YFSETQ. This CDR3 is CASRSGQDYEKLFF. The CDR3 nucleotides are TGCGCCAGCAGATCCGGACAGGATTATGAAAAACTGTTTTTT.

V and J are TRBV28 and TRBJ1-2, with 7 bases that match TRBD1. The V gene end was trimmed by 2 bases and the J gene end by 1 base; junction bases not matched to a gene: 7. Germline V gene sequence: CDR1 MDHEN, CDR2 SYDVKM. There are 16 residues in the CDR3. CDR3 loop: CASSLGDSSSNYGYTF. The CDR3 coding sequence is TGTGCCAGCAGTTTAGGGGACAGCAGTAGTAACTATGGCTACACCTTC.

The chain links TRBV7-9 to TRBJ2-3; 8 bases map to TRBD1. V lost 2 bases to trimming and J lost 2 bases; unmatched junction nucleotides: 9. The CDR3 is 17 amino acids. The V gene's germline CDR1 is SEHNR and CDR2 FQNEAQ (reference sequence). The CDR3 DNA reads as TGTGCCAGCAGCTTACCTAGACAGGGGAGTAACACAGATACGCAGTATTTT. It is translated as CASSLPRQGSNTDTQYF.

V and J are TRBV9 and TRBJ2-3, with D possibly matching TRBD2 (7 bases). The CDR3 spans 20 residues. With 1 base removed from V and 2 bases from J, the gap between germline ends came to 26 bases. Per germline, CDR1 SGDLS and CDR2 YYNGEE. CDR3 amino acids: CASSVTLRGRGERVTDTQYF. DNA for the CDR3: TGTGCCAGCAGCGTAACCCTGAGAGGGAGGGGGGAGCGGGTCACAGATACGCAGTATTTT.

The chain uses TRBV5-6 and TRBJ2-3; tentatively, D is TRBD2 (5 bases). CDR1 and CDR2 (germline): SGHDT, YYEEEE. With 4 bases removed from V and 4 bases from J, the gap between germline ends came to 16 bases. This CDR3 is built from 15 residues. The CDR3 bases are TGTGCCAGCAGCCTTTTCGGGCTAGCATCAGATACGCAGTATTTT. Its protein product is CASSLFGLASDTQYF. Filled out from reference TRBV5-6 and TRBJ2-3, the complete variable domain reads DAGVTQSPTHLIKTRGQQVTLRCSPKSGHDTVSWYQQALGQGPQFIFQYYEEEERQRGNFPDRFSGHQFPNYSSELNVNALLLGDSALYLCASSLFGLASDTQYFGPGTRLTVL.

The chain links TRBV2 to TRBJ2-5; 7 nucleotides agree with TRBD1. The V gene's germline CDR1 is SNHLY and CDR2 FYNNEI. This CDR3 spans 13 amino acids. V lost 6 bases and J lost 4; bases outside the gene matches: 5. CDR3 region: CASRWDSGETQYF. The CDR3 nucleotides are TGTGCCAGCAGATGGGACAGCGGAGAGACCCAGTACTTC.

DNA for the CDR3: TGTGCCAGCTTTCAGGGGACCGGGGAGCTGTTTTTT. Translated: CASFQGTGELFF. The V gene is TRBV2, the J gene TRBJ2-2, with a weak D call TRBD1 (6 bases). Germline CDR1 is SNHLY and CDR2 is FYNNEI. V dropped 8 bases and J dropped 5 bases, with 9 bases sitting between them. CDR3 length: 12 amino acids.

The V and J genes are TRBV10-3 and TRBJ2-3, with D maybe TRBD2 (5 bases). Germline V gene lookup returns CDR1 ENHRY and CDR2 SYGVKD. The V gene lost 4 bases and the J gene lost 8 bases, with 25 bases spanning the gap. The CDR3 has 17 amino acids. The CDR3 reads CAISGLALVSLPGTQYF. As DNA, the CDR3 is TGTGCCATCAGTGGCCTAGCTCTCGTTTCCCTGCCGGGTACGCAGTATTTT.

This clone was seen a few times. The J gene is TRBJ2-5, the V gene TRBV5-1; no reliable D call. Germline CDR1 SGHRS, CDR2 YFSETQ. The length of the CDR3 is 12 residues. The ends were cut back, 4 bases at V and 0 bases at J, with 4 bases in the middle. CDR3 loop: CASSADQETQYF. CDR3 nucleotide sequence: TGCGCCAGCAGCGCAGACCAAGAGACCCAGTACTTC.

V gene TRBV7-8 combines with J gene TRBJ2-1; maybe TRBD1 (6 bases). V dropped 5 bases and J dropped 4 bases, with 18 bases sitting between them. This CDR3 has 16 amino acids. CDR1 and CDR2 (germline): SGHVS, FQNEAQ. In nucleotides, the CDR3 is TGTGCCAGCAGCGGACCCGGGGCAGGGGTGTACAATGAGCAGTTCTTC. Its translation is CASSGPGAGVYNEQFF.

J is TRBJ2-2 and V is TRBV27, with TRBD2 identical over 8 bases. The ends lost 8 bases at V and 5 bases at J; junction bases unmatched: 7. The CDR3 consists of 14 residues. Germline values: CDR1 MNHEY, CDR2 SMNVEV (reference sequence). The CDR3 DNA reads TGTGCCAGCGCGGGACTAGAGACTACCGGGGAGCTGTTTTTT. It codes for CASAGLETTGELFF.

The chain has TRBV2 and TRBJ1-4, with 11 bases matching TRBD1. The CDR3 loop spans 15 amino acids. The germline V gene has CDR1 SNHLY and CDR2 FYNNEI. With V trimmed by 5 bases and J by 7 bases, 6 bases remained unmatched. The CDR3, as DNA: TGTGCCAGCAGTTCTATCGGGACAGGGGGTGAAAAACTGTTTTTT. It is translated as CASSSIGTGGEKLFF. Full variable domain (remainder filled in from reference TRBV2 and TRBJ1-4): EPEVTQTPSHQVTQMGQEVILRCVPISNHLYFYWYRQILGQKVEFLVSFYNNEISEKSEIFDDQFSVERPDGSNFTLKIRSTKLEDSAMYFCASSSIGTGGEKLFFGSGTQLSVL.

This clone was observed a few times. The sample has other DNA sequences that encode this CDR3 too. The CDR3 DNA follows: TGTGCCAGCAGTCTTACAGGGACCTATGGCTACACCTTC. It yields the protein CASSLTGTYGYTF. The J gene is TRBJ1-2, the V gene TRBV27, with D possibly being TRBD1 (6 bases). CDR3 length: 13 residues. Trimming shortened V by 5 bases and J by 4 bases, and 11 bases separated the two germline ends. Germline V CDR1 and CDR2: MNHEY, SMNVEV (reference sequence).

V usage is TRBV30 and J usage is TRBJ1-1, with D maybe TRBD1 (6 bases). The germline V and J ends were trimmed by 1 base and 4 bases, with 10 bases remaining between them. Germline values: CDR1 GTSNPN, CDR2 SVGIG (reference sequence). CDR3 length equals 13 residues. The CDR3 coding sequence is TGTGCCTGGAGTGGACAGGTTCCCACTGAAGCTTTCTTT. It encodes CAWSGQVPTEAFF.

The V and J genes are TRBV6-2 or TRBV6-3 and TRBJ1-2; D perhaps matches TRBD1 (6 bases). Germline lookup yields CDR1 MNHEY and CDR2 SVGEGT. Trimming pared 5 bases from V and 4 bases from J, leaving 23 bases between. There are 17 residues in the CDR3. CDR3 region: CASSRPLGDTSFYGYTF. Here the CDR3 DNA reads TGTGCCAGCAGTCGGCCCCTTGGGGACACCAGTTTCTATGGCTACACCTTC.

This chain links TRBV4-1 with TRBJ1-4; the D gene is possibly TRBD1 (6 bases). The CDR3 is made up of 18 amino acids. Trimming took off 4 bases at V and 8 bases at J, with 26 bases between the two ends. Germline assignment: CDR1 MGHRA and CDR2 YSYEKL. For the CDR3, the DNA is TGCGCCAGCAGCCCAGGACAGCCAAGGGTTTGGGGAAGGGAAAAACTGTTTTTT. Encoded protein: CASSPGQPRVWGREKLFF.

This clone occurred once. The chain links TRBV10-3 to TRBJ1-5, with a tentative D call TRBD1 (5 bases). The CDR3 is 13 residues long. V shed 9 bases and J shed 2 bases, with 11 bases lying between them. CDR1 ENHRY and CDR2 SYGVKD come from the germline V gene. Here the CDR3 DNA reads TGTGCCATTACCACAGGAGGCAATCAGCCCCAGCATTTT. This codes for CAITTGGNQPQHF.

V gene TRBV7-2 combines with J gene TRBJ2-2; TRBD2 matches 8 bases. The length of the CDR3 is 17 residues. Per the germline V gene, CDR1 is SGHTA and CDR2 is FQGNSA. Germline trimming cut 1 base from V and 2 bases from J; bases unmatched to any gene: 6. CDR3 nucleotides: TGTGCCAGCAGCTTAGGGTCTAGCGGGCGAAACACCGGGGAGCTGTTTTTT. This gives the protein CASSLGSSGRNTGELFF.

The chain uses TRBV5-6 and TRBJ2-7; 8 nucleotides align to TRBD1. V trimming: 4 bases; J trimming: 5 bases; junction bases outside the gene matches: 8. This CDR3 is 14 amino acids long. Germline values: CDR1 SGHDT, CDR2 YYEEEE. The CDR3 region is CASSTRGLGDEQYF. CDR3 in DNA: TGTGCCAGCAGCACCAGGGGGCTCGGGGACGAGCAGTACTTC.

This clone was picked up a small number of times. V usage is TRBV7-6 and J usage is TRBJ1-3; 11 bases match TRBD1. The trim removed 1 base at V and 3 bases at J, leaving 2 bases unmatched. The CDR3 consists of 16 residues. Germline V gene data show CDR1 as SGHVS and CDR2 as FNYEAQ. CDR3 in DNA: TGTGCCAGCAGCTTAGGGACAGGGGGCCATGGAAACACCATATATTTT. Protein sequence: CASSLGTGGHGNTIYF. The whole variable domain, filled in from reference TRBV7-6 and TRBJ1-3, reads GAGVSQSPRYKVTKRGQDVALRCDPISGHVSLYWYRQALGQGPEFLTYFNYEAQQDKSGLPNDRFSAERPEGSISTLTIQRTEQRDSAMYRCASSLGTGGHGNTIYFGEGSWLTVV.

The chain uses TRBV2 and TRBJ1-2; tentatively, D is TRBD1 (5 bases). V was trimmed by 6 bases and J by 4 bases, leaving 24 bases between them. This CDR3 contains 17 residues. Germline assignment: CDR1 SNHLY and CDR2 FYNNEI. The CDR3, as DNA: TGTGCCAGCAGCGAACCGGGGACTTGGGGCTCTAGCTATGGCTACACCTTC. Translating it yields CASSEPGTWGSSYGYTF.

This clone has a single count. The chain employs TRBV5-1 and TRBJ2-7, with 10 bases fitting TRBD2. Per the germline V gene, CDR1 is SGHRS and CDR2 is YFSETQ. The CDR3 spans 13 residues. V gave up 4 bases and J gave up 3 bases; unmatched junction bases: 1. CDR3 in DNA: TGCGCCAGCAGCCCTAGCGGGAGCTACGAGCAGTACTTC. It yields the protein CASSPSGSYEQYF.

The J gene is TRBJ1-1, the V gene TRBV5-1; D perhaps matches TRBD1 (5 bases). The ends were cut back, 1 base at V and 3 bases at J, with 10 bases in the middle. Germline CDR1 and CDR2: SGHRS and YFSETQ. The CDR3 loop spans 14 amino acids. The CDR3 coding sequence is TGCGCCAGCAGCTTGCAAGGGGATTACACTGAAGCTTTCTTT. This codes for CASSLQGDYTEAFF.

This chain uses TRBV9 with TRBJ1-3; D gene uncertain. The CDR3 covers 16 residues. CDR1 is SGDLS, CDR2 YYNGEE, per germline. The V end was cut by 0 bases, the J end by 1 base, with 11 bases between. The CDR3 DNA sequence: TGTGCCAGCAGCGTAGGGCACACGTTTTCTGGAAACACCATATATTTT. Amino acids: CASSVGHTFSGNTIYF. The full variable domain, in which reference TRBV9 and TRBJ1-3 provide the parts outside the CDR3, is DSGVTQTPKHLITATGQRVTLRCSPRSGDLSVYWYQQSLDQGLQFLIQYYNGEERAKGNILERFSAQQFPDLHSELNLSSLELGDSALYFCASSVGHTFSGNTIYFGEGSWLTVV.

The rearrangement links TRBV6-5 to TRBJ1-6; D may be TRBD1 (6 bases). CDR3 length: 13 amino acids. Trimming removed 6 bases at V and 8 bases at J, with 11 bases between. CDR1 and CDR2 (germline): MNHEY, SVGAGI. The CDR3 sequence is CASSSNRDSPLHF. DNA for the CDR3: TGTGCCAGCAGCTCCAACAGGGATTCACCCCTCCACTTT.

The chain has TRBV18 and TRBJ2-7, with 7 bases aligning to TRBD1. Trimming cost V 4 bases and J 2 bases; bases outside gene matches: 5. The CDR3 runs to 14 residues. Germline V CDR1 and CDR2: KGHSH, LQKENI. The CDR3 here is CASSHRDRPYEQYF. The CDR3 coding sequence is TGTGCCAGCTCACACCGGGACAGACCCTACGAGCAGTACTTC.